The TCR beta chain under discussion was sequenced for a study of vaccination and CD4 T cells after COVID-19. Overall study: SARS-CoV-2 was confirmed by nasal swab PCR; disease was mild in several, severe in one.

The sample's treatment: roughly ten-day PBMC culture with coronavirus spike peptide pools or control peptides (ViraFEST assay). The dates of positive PCR tests extended from March through December 2020 and came before the US Alpha, Beta and Delta variants. Germline V gene sequence: CDR1 DFQATT, CDR2 SNEGSKA (reference sequence). V lost 3 bases and J 10 bases, leaving 19 bases between the germline ends. The CDR3 runs 15 residues. By frequency in the sample, this clonotype is medium-sized. Antigen unknown. The study, taken as a whole, reports: The study found that a median about 85% of reactive clones in convalescent patients appeared only post-vaccination.

Sequence data for DNA of cultured CD4+ T cells were generated by the Oncomine TCR Beta short-read assay. Via MiXCR, TCRdb re-called the PCR reads, giving one row per CDR3 protein. The sample has more than 10,000 distinct CDR3 sequences; approximately 32% are singletons. This material consisted of CD4+ T cells from blood, cultured in vitro, taken after SARS-CoV-2 vaccination. The genes are TRBV20-1 and TRBJ1-6, with no clear D. This receptor was taken from a human donor who had recovered from COVID-19. CDR3 DNA sequence: TGCAGTGCTAGGACGCGACTGACCCGGGAATCACCCCTCCACTTT. Residues: CSARTRLTRESPLHF.